The clone carrying this T cell receptor (beta chain) was detected once. The sample originates from a study of shared T cell receptors in the human thymus. Sequencing was performed with immunoSEQ multiplex PCR; in TCRdb, only in-frame clones are kept and a portion is missing. The repertoire includes about 710,000 clones, roughly 86% of them detected once, and about 0.0094% sits in the top ten. The CDR3 is 19 amino acids. V lost 2 bases, J lost 3 bases, and 11 bases stayed unmatched. CDR1 is SGHRS and CDR2 is YFSETQ in the germline V gene. This sample was also put to use in a study of human thymus T cells. That publication notes: In corrective heart surgery, resections were taken, and these provided the thymus tissue. Thymic and blood repertoires appeared to show biased V and J gene usage.

The sample consisted of thymocytes. This sequence originates from a boy in the first two years of life with a congenital heart defect. The chain has TRBV5-1 and TRBJ2-4; 13 nucleotides line up with TRBD2. The chain's CDR3 is CASSLMTSGRPGSKNIQYF. In nucleotides, the CDR3 is TGCGCCAGCAGCTTAATGACTAGCGGGAGGCCGGGTAGCAAAAACATTCAGTACTTC.